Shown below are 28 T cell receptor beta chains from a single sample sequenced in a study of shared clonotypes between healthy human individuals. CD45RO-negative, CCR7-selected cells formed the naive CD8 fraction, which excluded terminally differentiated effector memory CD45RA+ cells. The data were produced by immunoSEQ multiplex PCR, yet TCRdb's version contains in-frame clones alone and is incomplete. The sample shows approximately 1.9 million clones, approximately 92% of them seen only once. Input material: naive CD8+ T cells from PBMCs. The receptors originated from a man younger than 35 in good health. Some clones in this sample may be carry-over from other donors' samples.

The CDR3 loop reads CASRTWGESADTQYF. CDR3 in DNA: TGCGCCAGCAGGACATGGGGGGAGAGCGCAGATACGCAGTATTTT. The rearrangement uses TRBV5-1 and TRBJ2-3, with TRBD2 as a possible D gene (6 bases). This CDR3 comprises 15 residues. Between the trimmed V and J ends, which lost 5 bases and 4 bases, there was a span of 17 bases. The germline gives CDR1 SGHRS, CDR2 YFSETQ.

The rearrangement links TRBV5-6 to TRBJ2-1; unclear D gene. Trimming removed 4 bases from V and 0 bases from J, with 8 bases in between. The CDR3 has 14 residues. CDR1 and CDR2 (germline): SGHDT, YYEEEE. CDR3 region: CASSEASSYNEQFF. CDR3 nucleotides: TGTGCCAGCAGCGAGGCTAGCTCCTACAATGAGCAGTTCTTC. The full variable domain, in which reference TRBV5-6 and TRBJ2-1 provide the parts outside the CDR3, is DAGVTQSPTHLIKTRGQQVTLRCSPKSGHDTVSWYQQALGQGPQFIFQYYEEEERQRGNFPDRFSGHQFPNYSSELNVNALLLGDSALYLCASSEASSYNEQFFGPGTRLTVL.

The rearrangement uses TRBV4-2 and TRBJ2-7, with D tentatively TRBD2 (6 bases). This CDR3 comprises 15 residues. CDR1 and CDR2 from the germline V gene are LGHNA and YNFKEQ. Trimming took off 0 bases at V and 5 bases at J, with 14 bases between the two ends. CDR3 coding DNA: TGTGCCAGCAGCCAAGATCCAGGAGGGCCGGACGAGCAGTACTTC. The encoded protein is CASSQDPGGPDEQYF.

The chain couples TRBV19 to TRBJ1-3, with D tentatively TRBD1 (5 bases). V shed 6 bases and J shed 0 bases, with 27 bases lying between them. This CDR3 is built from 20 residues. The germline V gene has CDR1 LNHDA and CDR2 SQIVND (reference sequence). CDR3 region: CASSPLSRTRVGVSGNTIYF. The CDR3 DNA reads TGTGCCAGTAGCCCACTTTCGCGCACGCGGGTGGGGGTCTCTGGAAACACCATATATTTT.

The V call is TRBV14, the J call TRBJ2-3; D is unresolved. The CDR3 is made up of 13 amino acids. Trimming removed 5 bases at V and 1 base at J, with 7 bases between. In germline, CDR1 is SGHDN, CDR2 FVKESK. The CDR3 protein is CASSVAGTDTQYF. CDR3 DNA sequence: TGTGCCAGCAGCGTTGCTGGCACAGATACGCAGTATTTT.

The CDR3 reads CAIGGQGSTDTQYF. The DNA of the CDR3 is TGTGCCATCGGGGGACAGGGTAGCACAGATACGCAGTATTTT. The V gene is TRBV10-3, the J gene TRBJ2-3; 9 bases are a match to TRBD1. From germline, CDR1 is ENHRY and CDR2 SYGVKD. The CDR3 is 14 residues long. V lost 8 bases and J lost 0; bases outside the gene matches: 3.

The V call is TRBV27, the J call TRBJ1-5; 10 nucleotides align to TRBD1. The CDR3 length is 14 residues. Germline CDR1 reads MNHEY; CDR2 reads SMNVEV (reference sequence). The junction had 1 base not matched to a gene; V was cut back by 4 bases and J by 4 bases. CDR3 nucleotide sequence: TGTGCCAGCAGTTCGGACAGGGGGAATCAGCCCCAGCATTTT. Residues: CASSSDRGNQPQHF.

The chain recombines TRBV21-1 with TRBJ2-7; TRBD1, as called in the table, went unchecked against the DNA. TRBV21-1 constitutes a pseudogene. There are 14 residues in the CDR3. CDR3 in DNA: TGTGCCAGCACGCAAGGACAGGGGGCCTACGAGCAGTACTTC. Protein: CASTQGQGAYEQYF.

The CDR3 loop reads CASTASGENTGELFF. In DNA, the CDR3 is TGTGCCAGCACCGCTAGCGGGGAGAACACCGGGGAGCTGTTTTTT. The genes are TRBV6-5 and TRBJ2-2, with 9 bases fitting TRBD2. The V gene's germline CDR1 is MNHEY and CDR2 SVGAGI. The CDR3 spans 15 residues. The J segment lost 1 base and the V segment lost 7 bases, leaving 4 bases of the junction unmatched.

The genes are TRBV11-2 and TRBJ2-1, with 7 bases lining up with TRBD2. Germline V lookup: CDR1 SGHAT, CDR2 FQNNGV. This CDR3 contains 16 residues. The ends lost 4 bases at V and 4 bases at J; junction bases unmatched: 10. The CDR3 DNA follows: TGTGCCAGCAGCTCCCCCCAGGAGCGGGAATACAATGAGCAGTTCTTC. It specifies CASSSPQEREYNEQFF.

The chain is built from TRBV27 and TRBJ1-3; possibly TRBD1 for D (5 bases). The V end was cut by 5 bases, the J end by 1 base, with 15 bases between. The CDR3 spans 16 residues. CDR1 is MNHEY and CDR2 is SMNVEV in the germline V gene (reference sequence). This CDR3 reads CASSPGLPRSGNTIYF. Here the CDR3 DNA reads TGTGCCAGCAGTCCGGGACTGCCCCGATCTGGAAACACCATATATTTT.

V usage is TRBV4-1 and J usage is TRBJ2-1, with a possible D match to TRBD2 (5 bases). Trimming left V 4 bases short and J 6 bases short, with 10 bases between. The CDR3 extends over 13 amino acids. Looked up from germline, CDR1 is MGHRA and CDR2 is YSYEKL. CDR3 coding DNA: TGCGCCAGCAGCCTTCGGACTCTCAATGAGCAGTTCTTC. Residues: CASSLRTLNEQFF.

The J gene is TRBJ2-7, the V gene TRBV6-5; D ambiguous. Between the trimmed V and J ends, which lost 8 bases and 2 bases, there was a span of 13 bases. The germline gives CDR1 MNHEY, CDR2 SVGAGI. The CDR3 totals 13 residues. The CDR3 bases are TGTGCCAGCTCGGACCGACAACCCTACGAGCAGTACTTC. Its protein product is CASSDRQPYEQYF.

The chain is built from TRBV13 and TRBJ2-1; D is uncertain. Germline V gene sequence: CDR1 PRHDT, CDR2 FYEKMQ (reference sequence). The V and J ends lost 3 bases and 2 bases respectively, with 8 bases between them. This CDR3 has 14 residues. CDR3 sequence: CASSFQHAYNEQFF. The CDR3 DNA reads TGTGCCAGCAGCTTTCAGCATGCCTACAATGAGCAGTTCTTC.

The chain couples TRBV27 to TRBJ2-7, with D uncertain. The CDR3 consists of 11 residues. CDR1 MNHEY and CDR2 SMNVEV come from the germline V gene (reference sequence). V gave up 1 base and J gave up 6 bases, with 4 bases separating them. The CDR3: CASSLYLEQYF. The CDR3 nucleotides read TGTGCCAGCAGTTTATATCTCGAGCAGTACTTC.

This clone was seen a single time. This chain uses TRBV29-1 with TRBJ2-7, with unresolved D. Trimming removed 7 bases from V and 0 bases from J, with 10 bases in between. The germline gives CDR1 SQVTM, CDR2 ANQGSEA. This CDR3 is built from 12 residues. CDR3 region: CSAWTASYEQYF. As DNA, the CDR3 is TGCAGCGCTTGGACGGCCTCCTACGAGCAGTACTTC.

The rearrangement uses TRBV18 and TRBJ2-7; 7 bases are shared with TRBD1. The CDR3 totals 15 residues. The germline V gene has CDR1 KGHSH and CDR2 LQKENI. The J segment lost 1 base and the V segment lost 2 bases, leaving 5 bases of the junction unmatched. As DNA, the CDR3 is TGTGCCAGCTCACCATCTACAGGGGATTCCTACGAGCAGTACTTC. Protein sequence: CASSPSTGDSYEQYF.

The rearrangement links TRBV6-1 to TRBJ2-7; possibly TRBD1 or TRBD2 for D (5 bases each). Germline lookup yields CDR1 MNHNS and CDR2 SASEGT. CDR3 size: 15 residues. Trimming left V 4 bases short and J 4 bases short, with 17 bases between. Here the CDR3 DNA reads TGTGCCAGCAGTGGGGGGAACAGGAAGAGGTACGAGCAGTACTTC. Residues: CASSGGNRKRYEQYF.

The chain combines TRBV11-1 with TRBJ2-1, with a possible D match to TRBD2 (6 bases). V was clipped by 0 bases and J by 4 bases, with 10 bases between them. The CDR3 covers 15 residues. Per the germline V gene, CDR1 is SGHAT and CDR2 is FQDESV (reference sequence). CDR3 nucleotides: TGTGCCAGCAGCTTAGCGCGGGGAGTTTACAATGAGCAGTTCTTC. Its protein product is CASSLARGVYNEQFF.

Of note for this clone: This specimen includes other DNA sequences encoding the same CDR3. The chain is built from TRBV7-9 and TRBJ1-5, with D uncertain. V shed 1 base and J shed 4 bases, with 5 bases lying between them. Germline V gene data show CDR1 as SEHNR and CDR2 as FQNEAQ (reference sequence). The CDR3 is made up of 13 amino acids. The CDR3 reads CASSLDRNQPQHF. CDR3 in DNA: TGTGCCAGCAGCTTAGATAGAAATCAGCCCCAGCATTTT.

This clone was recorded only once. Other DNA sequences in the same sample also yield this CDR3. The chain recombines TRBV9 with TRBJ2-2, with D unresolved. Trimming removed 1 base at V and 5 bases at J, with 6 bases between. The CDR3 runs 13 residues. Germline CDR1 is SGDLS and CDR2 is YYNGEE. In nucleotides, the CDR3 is TGTGCCAGCAGCGTATCCCGAACCGGGGAGCTGTTTTTT. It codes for CASSVSRTGELFF.

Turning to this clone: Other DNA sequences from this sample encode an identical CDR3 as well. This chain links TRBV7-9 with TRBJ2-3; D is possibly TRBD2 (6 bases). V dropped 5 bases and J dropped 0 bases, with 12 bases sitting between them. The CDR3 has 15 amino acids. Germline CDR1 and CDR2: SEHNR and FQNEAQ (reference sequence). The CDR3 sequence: CASSPPGVSTDTQYF. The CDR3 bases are TGTGCCAGCAGCCCCCCGGGGGTTAGCACAGATACGCAGTATTTT.

In DNA form, the CDR3 reads TGTGCCAGCAGCCCCCGGGCGCAGTCGGGGCAGCCCCAGCATTTT. This sequence encodes CASSPRAQSGQPQHF. This sequence joins TRBV7-8 and TRBJ1-5; D not certain. Germline V gives CDR1 SGHVS, CDR2 FQNEAQ. The CDR3 sequence is 15 residues long. Deletions cut 5 bases from V and 7 bases from J, with 18 bases between.

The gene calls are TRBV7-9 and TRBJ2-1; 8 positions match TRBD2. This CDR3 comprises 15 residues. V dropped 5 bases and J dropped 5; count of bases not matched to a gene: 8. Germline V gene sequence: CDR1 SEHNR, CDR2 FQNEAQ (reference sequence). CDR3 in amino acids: CASSADSGMNNEQFF. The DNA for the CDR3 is TGTGCCAGCAGCGCCGATAGCGGGATGAACAATGAGCAGTTCTTC. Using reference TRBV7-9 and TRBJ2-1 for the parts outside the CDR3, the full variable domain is DTGVSQNPRHKITKRGQNVTFRCDPISEHNRLYWYRQTLGQGPEFLTYFQNEAQLEKSRLLSDRFSAERPKGSFSTLEIQRTEQGDSAMYLCASSADSGMNNEQFFGPGTRLTVL.

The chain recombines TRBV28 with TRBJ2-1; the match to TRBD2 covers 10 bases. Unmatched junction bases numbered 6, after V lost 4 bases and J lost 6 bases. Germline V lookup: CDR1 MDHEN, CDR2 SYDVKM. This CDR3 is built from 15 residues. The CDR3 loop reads CASSWTGLALNEQFF. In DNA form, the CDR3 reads TGTGCCAGCAGTTGGACGGGACTAGCGCTCAATGAGCAGTTCTTC.

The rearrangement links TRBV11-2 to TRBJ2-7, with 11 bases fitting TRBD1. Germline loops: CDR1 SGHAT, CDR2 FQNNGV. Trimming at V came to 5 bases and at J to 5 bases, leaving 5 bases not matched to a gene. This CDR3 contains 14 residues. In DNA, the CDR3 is TGTGCCAGCAGCCGGGACAGGGGGGGGCACGAGCAGTACTTC. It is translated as CASSRDRGGHEQYF.

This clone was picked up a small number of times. CDR3 in amino acids: CASSFGPGLAGDWSTDTQYF. In DNA form, the CDR3 reads TGTGCCAGCAGTTTTGGCCCCGGACTAGCGGGAGATTGGAGCACAGATACGCAGTATTTT. The gene calls are TRBV27 and TRBJ2-3; 13 nucleotides align to TRBD2. After removal of 3 bases from V and 0 bases from J, the junction contained 12 bases not matched to a gene. Germline loops: CDR1 MNHEY, CDR2 SMNVEV (reference sequence). This CDR3 is 20 amino acids long.

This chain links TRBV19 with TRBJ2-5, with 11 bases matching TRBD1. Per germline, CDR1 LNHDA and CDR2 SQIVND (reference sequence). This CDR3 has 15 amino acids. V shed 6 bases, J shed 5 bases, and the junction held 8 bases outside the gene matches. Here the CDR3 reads CASRFGTGGWETQYF. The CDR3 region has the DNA TGTGCCAGTAGATTCGGGACAGGGGGTTGGGAGACCCAGTACTTC.